This T cell receptor (beta chain) appears in the sequencing data of a study of T cell repertoires in cytomegalovirus infection. As for the study in general: Through public TCR beta signatures, both CMV infection and matching HLA type were indicated.

The CDR3 has 13 residues. The germline V and J ends were trimmed by 1 base and 6 bases, with 7 bases remaining between them. TCRdb used MiXCR to reprocess the reads, holding one entry per CDR3 protein. The sample has around 130,000 distinct CDR3 sequences, 7.5% to 9% seen once. The chain couples TRBV12-3 or TRBV12-4 to TRBJ2-4, with D hard to call. The clonotype comes from a human donor in good health (CMV status not recorded). Some clones in this sample may be carry-over from other donors' samples. Sequencing used PBMCs. CDR3 sequence: CASSLGQINIQYF. The CDR3 DNA sequence: TGTGCCAGCAGTTTAGGCCAGATAAACATTCAGTACTTC.